The clone carrying this TCR beta chain turned up a few times. These data originate in a study of blood T cell repertoires in COVID-19. At the level of the study: Samples of COVID-19 (acute and convalescent) were obtained from the United States, Italy and Spain. Nucleic acid was either cDNA or gDNA, and it came from T cells, B-cell-depleted T cells, or PBMCs.

Germline lookup yields CDR1 SGHAT and CDR2 FQNNGV. There are 14 residues in the CDR3. With 5 bases removed from V and 0 bases from J, the gap between germline ends came to 11 bases. How the authors handled the data: Estimates of nucleated cell counts were drawn from the amplification of reference gene primers. Sequencing used immunoSEQ multiplex PCR; TCRdb keeps in-frame clones, though not all of them. The D gene and trimming were derived from the DNA, and the V and J assignments and clone size from that table. The data contain some 70,000 clones, more than 75% of them singletons. Sequenced: peripheral blood. The chain links TRBV11-2 to TRBJ2-7; D may be TRBD2 (5 bases). This receptor was obtained from a woman between 65 and 79 years old with acute or convalescent COVID-19. The CDR3 DNA reads as TGTGCCAGCAGCCCTCCCAGCGGCTCCTACGAGCAGTACTTC. Amino acid sequence: CASSPPSGSYEQYF.